The entry that follows covers one TCR beta chain sequence. Its antigen remains unidentified. 60 Vbeta and 13 Jbeta primers were used in PCR. Some clones are missing from TCRdb's copy, which holds only in-frame ones; the method was immunoSEQ multiplex PCR. The data contain about 200,000 clones, about 85% of them singletons. The data were obtained in a study of cytomegalovirus exposure and HLA in healthy donors. At the level of the study: A prior study identified 100 million to 130 million unique TCR beta sequences from 150 million to 200 million T cells. Study conclusions and caveats: In a later analysis, HLA-C alleles had the fewest associated TCRs, DRB1 alleles the most. Among the most significant clusters, several appeared linked to common viral pathogens in a later analysis.

V shed 8 bases, J shed 5 bases, and the junction held 8 bases outside the gene matches. CDR1 and CDR2 (germline): MNHEY, SVGAGI. This CDR3 has 13 residues. The V gene is TRBV6-5, the J gene TRBJ2-7; 8 bases line up with TRBD1. The sample taken for sequencing was PBMCs. The TCR sequence derives from a male donor in good health and CMV-seropositive. The CDR3 loop reads CASQDRALDEQYF. The CDR3 DNA sequence: TGTGCCAGCCAGGACAGGGCTCTGGACGAGCAGTACTTC.